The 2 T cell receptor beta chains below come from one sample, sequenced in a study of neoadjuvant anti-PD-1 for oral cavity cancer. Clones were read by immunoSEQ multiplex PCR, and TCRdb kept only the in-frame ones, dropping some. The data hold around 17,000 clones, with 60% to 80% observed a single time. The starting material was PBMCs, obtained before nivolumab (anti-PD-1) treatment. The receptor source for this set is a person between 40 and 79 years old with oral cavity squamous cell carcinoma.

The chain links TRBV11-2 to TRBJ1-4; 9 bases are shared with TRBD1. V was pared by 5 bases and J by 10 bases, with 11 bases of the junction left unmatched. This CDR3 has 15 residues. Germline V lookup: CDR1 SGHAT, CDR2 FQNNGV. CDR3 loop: CASSPRTGESGKLFF. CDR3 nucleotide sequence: TGTGCCAGCAGCCCCAGGACAGGGGAGTCTGGAAAACTGTTTTTT.

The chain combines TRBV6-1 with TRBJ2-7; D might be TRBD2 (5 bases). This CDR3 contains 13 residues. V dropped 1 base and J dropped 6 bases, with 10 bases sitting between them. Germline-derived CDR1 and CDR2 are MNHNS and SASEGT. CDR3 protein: CASSEGIASEQYF. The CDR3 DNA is TGTGCCAGCAGTGAAGGGATAGCGTCCGAGCAGTACTTC.